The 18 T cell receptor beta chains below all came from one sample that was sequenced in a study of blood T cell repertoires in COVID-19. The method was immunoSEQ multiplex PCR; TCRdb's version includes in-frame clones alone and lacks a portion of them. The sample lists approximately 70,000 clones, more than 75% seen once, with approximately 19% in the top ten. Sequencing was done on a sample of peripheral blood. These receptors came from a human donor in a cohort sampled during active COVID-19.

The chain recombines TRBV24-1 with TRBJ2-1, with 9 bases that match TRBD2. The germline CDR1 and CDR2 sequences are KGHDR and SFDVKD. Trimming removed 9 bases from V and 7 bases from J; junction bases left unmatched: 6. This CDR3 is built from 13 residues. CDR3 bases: TGTGCCACCGGGCTAGCGGGGAGGAATGAGCAGTTCTTC. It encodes CATGLAGRNEQFF.

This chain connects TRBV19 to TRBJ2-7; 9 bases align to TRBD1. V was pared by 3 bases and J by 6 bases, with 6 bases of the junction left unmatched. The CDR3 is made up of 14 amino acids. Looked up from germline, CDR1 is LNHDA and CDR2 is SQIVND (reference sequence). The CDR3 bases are TGTGCCAGTAGTATCGGAGGGACAGGGAGCGAGCAGTACTTC. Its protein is CASSIGGTGSEQYF.

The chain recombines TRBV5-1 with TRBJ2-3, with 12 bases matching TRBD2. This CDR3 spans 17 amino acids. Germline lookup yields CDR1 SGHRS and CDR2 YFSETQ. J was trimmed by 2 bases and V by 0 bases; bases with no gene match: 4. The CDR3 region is CASSLATSGGPTDTQYF. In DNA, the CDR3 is TGCGCCAGCAGCTTGGCAACTAGCGGGGGGCCCACAGATACGCAGTATTTT.

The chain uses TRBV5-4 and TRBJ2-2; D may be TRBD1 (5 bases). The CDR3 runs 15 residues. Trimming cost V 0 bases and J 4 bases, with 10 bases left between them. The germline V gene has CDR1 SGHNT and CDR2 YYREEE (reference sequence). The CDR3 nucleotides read TGTGCCAGCAGCTTGGGGCAGGACATCACCGGGGAGCTGTTTTTT. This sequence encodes CASSLGQDITGELFF.

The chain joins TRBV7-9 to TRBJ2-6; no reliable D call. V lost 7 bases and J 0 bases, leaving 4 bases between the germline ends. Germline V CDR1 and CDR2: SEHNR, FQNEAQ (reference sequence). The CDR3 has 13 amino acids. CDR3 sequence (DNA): TGTGCCAGCACCCACTCTGGGGCCAACGTCCTGACTTTC. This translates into CASTHSGANVLTF.

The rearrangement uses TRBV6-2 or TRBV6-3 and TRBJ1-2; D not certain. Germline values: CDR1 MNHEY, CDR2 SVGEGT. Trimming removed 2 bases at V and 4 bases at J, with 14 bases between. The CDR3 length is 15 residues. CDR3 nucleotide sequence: TGTGCCAGCAGTTACAGGACCTTTGGGAGCTATGGCTACACCTTC. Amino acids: CASSYRTFGSYGYTF.

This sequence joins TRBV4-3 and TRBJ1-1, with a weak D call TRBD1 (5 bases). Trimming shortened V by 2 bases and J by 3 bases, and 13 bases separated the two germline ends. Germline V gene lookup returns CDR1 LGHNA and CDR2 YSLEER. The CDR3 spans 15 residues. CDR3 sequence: CASSQREAGYTEAFF. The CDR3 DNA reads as TGCGCCAGCAGCCAAAGAGAGGCAGGGTACACTGAAGCTTTCTTT.

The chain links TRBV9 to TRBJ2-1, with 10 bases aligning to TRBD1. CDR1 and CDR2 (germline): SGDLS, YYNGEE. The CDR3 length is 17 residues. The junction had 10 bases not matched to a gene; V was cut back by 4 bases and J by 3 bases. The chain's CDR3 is CASSRSQGQGYYNEQFF. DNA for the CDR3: TGTGCCAGCAGCCGTAGCCAGGGACAGGGGTACTACAATGAGCAGTTCTTC.

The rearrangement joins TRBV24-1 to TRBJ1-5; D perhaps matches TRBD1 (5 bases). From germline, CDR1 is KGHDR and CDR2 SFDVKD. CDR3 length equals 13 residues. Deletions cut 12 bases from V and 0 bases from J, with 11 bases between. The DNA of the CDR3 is TGTGCCTCGGCAGGGAATAGCAATCAGCCCCAGCATTTT. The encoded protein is CASAGNSNQPQHF.

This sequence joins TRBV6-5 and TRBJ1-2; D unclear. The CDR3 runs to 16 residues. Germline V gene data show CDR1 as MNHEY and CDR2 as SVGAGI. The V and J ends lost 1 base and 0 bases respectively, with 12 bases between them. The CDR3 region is CASSYWAGGPNYGYTF. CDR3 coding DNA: TGTGCCAGCAGTTACTGGGCAGGAGGACCTAACTATGGCTACACCTTC.

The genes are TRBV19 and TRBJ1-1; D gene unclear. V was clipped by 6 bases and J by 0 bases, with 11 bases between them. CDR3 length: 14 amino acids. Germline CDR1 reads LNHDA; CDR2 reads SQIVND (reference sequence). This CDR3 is CASREVPMNTEAFF. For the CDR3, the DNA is TGTGCCAGTAGGGAGGTCCCCATGAACACTGAAGCTTTCTTT. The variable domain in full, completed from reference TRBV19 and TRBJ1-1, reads DGGITQSPKYLFRKEGQNVTLSCEQNLNHDAMYWYRQDPGQGLRLIYYSQIVNDFQKGDIAEGYSVSREKKESFPLTVTSAQKNPTAFYLCASREVPMNTEAFFGQGTRLTVV.

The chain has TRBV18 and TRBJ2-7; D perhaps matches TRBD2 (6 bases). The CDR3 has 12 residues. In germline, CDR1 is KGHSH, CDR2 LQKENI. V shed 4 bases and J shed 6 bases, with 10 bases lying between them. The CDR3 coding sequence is TGTGCCAGCTCACTTTCCGGGGGCGAGCAGTACTTC. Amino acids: CASSLSGGEQYF.

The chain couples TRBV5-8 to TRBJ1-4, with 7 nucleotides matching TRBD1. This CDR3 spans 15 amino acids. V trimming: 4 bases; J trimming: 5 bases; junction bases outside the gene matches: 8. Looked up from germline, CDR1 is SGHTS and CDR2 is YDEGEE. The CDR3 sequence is CASSADRARNEKLFF. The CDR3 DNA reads TGTGCCAGCAGCGCTGACAGGGCGCGCAATGAAAAACTGTTTTTT.

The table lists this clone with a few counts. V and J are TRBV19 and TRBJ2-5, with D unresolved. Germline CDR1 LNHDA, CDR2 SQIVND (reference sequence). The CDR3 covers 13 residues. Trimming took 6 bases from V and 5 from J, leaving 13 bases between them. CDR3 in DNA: TGTGCCAGTAGCACCACCCCGGTGGAGACCCAGTACTTC. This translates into CASSTTPVETQYF.

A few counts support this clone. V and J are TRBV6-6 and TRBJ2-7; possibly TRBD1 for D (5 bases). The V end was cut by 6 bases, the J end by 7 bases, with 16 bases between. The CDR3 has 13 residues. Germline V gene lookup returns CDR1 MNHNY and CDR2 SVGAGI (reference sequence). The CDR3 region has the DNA TGTGCCAGCAGCCCACGGCAGGGTGGAGAGCAGTACTTC. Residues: CASSPRQGGEQYF.

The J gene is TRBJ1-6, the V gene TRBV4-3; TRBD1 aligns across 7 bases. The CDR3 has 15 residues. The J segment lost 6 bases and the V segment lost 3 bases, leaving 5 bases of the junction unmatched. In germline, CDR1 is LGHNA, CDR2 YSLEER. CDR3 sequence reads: CASSHRQGGNSPLHF. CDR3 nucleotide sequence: TGCGCCAGCAGCCACAGACAGGGTGGTAATTCACCCCTCCACTTT.

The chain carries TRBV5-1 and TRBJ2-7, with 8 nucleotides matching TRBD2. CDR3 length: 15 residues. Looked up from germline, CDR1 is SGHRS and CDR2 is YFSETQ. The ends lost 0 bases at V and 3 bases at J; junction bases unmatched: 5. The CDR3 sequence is CASSLASGGIYEQYF. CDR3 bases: TGCGCCAGCAGCTTGGCCTCGGGGGGGATCTACGAGCAGTACTTC.

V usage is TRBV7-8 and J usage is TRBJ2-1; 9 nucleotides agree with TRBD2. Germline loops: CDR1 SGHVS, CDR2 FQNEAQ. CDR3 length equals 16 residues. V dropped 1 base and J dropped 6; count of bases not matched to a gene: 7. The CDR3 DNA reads TGTGCCAGCAGCTTAGTAAAGGGACTAGCCCTCAATGAGCAGTTCTTC. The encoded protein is CASSLVKGLALNEQFF.